The 21 T cell receptor beta chains given below trace back to one sample, sequenced in a study of beta chain features in type 1 diabetes. These receptors have no known antigen. Study results and caveats: Moderately but significantly shorter TCRB CDR3s were found in Type 1 diabetes patients in all four CD4+ subsets.

The authors reverse transcribed all of the isolated RNA, so sequencing captured expressed TCRB transcripts. Profiled with immunoSEQ multiplex PCR; TCRdb holds only in-frame clones, not every one. Of some 270,000 clones in the sample, about a tenth were seen once. Material for sequencing was naive CD4+ T cells from blood. These receptor sequences come from a man between 25 and 39 years old with type 1 diabetes.

The chain carries TRBV7-8 and TRBJ2-1, with D perhaps TRBD1 (5 bases). Per germline, CDR1 SGHVS and CDR2 FQNEAQ. Trimming removed 5 bases at V and 3 bases at J, with 17 bases between. The CDR3 loop spans 16 amino acids. In nucleotides, the CDR3 is TGTGCCAGCAGCAGCATTAGGGGCCCTCTCTACAATGAGCAGTTCTTC. Its protein product is CASSSIRGPLYNEQFF.

The table lists this clone with a few counts. This rearrangement joins TRBV9 to TRBJ2-1, with D possibly being TRBD2 (6 bases). The germline V gene encodes CDR1 SGDLS and CDR2 YYNGEE. The V and J ends lost 0 bases and 6 bases respectively, with 13 bases between them. CDR3 length equals 15 residues. The CDR3 is CASSVDGGRGNEQFF. The CDR3 nucleotides read TGTGCCAGCAGCGTAGATGGAGGGAGAGGCAATGAGCAGTTCTTC.

This clone was counted between two and nine times. The chain joins TRBV19 to TRBJ2-1; TRBD1 might be the D (5 bases). Trimming stripped 6 bases from V and 9 bases from J, with 12 bases between. Germline V gene data show CDR1 as LNHDA and CDR2 as SQIVND (reference sequence). This CDR3 is built from 12 residues. The CDR3 sequence: CASSIRGSEQFF. CDR3 DNA: TGTGCCAGTAGCATTAGGGGAAGTGAGCAGTTCTTC.

The chain joins TRBV7-9 to TRBJ1-1; D perhaps matches TRBD1 (5 bases). V lost 5 bases and J lost 5, with 15 bases in between. CDR1 is SEHNR, CDR2 FQNEAQ, per germline (reference sequence). The CDR3 loop spans 14 amino acids. CDR3 loop: CASSLGQGRTEAFF. CDR3 sequence (DNA): TGTGCCAGCAGCCTAGGGCAGGGAAGGACTGAAGCTTTCTTT.

In its sample, this clone was seen a few times. This chain joins TRBV15 and TRBJ2-1; TRBD2 aligns across 12 bases. Germline CDR1 reads LNHNV; CDR2 reads YYDKDF (reference sequence). The CDR3 spans 19 residues. Trimming cost V 0 bases and J 1 base; bases outside gene matches: 7. The CDR3 region is CATSREASGGAGSYNEQFF. The CDR3 region has the DNA TGTGCCACCAGCAGAGAAGCTAGCGGGGGGGCCGGGTCCTACAATGAGCAGTTCTTC.

This clone was detected only a few times. The V gene is TRBV18, the J gene TRBJ2-1; 12 bases agree with TRBD2. V gave up 7 bases and J gave up 7 bases; unmatched junction bases: 5. Germline V gives CDR1 KGHSH, CDR2 LQKENI. The length of the CDR3 is 14 residues. As DNA, the CDR3 is TGTGCCAGCTTTGGACTAGCGGGGACAAATGAGCAGTTCTTC. Its protein is CASFGLAGTNEQFF.

This clone was counted between two and nine times. The J gene is TRBJ1-6, the V gene TRBV4-1, with a possible D match to TRBD1 (6 bases). This CDR3 is 16 amino acids long. Trimming pared 5 bases from V and 10 bases from J, leaving 21 bases between. Germline-derived CDR1 and CDR2 are MGHRA and YSYEKL. The CDR3 region is CASSYPRLGAGSPLHF. The CDR3, as DNA: TGCGCCAGCAGCTACCCACGCTTGGGGGCTGGCTCACCCCTCCACTTT.

A few counts support this clone. The same CDR3 arises from other DNA sequences in this sample as well. This chain uses TRBV18 with TRBJ2-7; perhaps TRBD2 as D (6 bases). The germline V gene encodes CDR1 KGHSH and CDR2 LQKENI. Deletions cut 0 bases from V and 3 bases from J, with 6 bases between. The CDR3 consists of 13 residues. CDR3 in amino acids: CASSPPGGYEQYF. The CDR3 region has the DNA TGTGCCAGCTCACCACCGGGGGGCTACGAGCAGTACTTC.

This clone was counted a few times. CDR3 nucleotides: TGTGCCAGCAGCGTCGGACTAGCGGGGGGCTCAAACCTCGAAGAGACCCAGTACTTC. Translated, it gives CASSVGLAGGSNLEETQYF. V and J are TRBV9 and TRBJ2-5, with 14 bases aligning to TRBD2. Germline V gene sequence: CDR1 SGDLS, CDR2 YYNGEE. With 2 bases clipped from V and 3 bases from J, the junction kept 12 bases outside the gene matches. The CDR3 consists of 19 residues.

This clone has a handful of counts. The chain is built from TRBV5-4 and TRBJ2-7, with TRBD1 matching 7 bases. Germline V gives CDR1 SGHNT, CDR2 YYREEE (reference sequence). The junction had 1 base not matched to a gene; V was cut back by 1 base and J by 6 bases. CDR3 length: 12 amino acids. CDR3 loop: CASSLSGGEQYF. CDR3 nucleotide sequence: TGTGCCAGCAGCTTGTCAGGGGGCGAGCAGTACTTC.

This clone was picked up a small number of times. The chain is built from TRBV7-2 and TRBJ2-7; D possibly corresponds to TRBD2 (5 bases). The CDR3 runs 14 residues. Germline V gives CDR1 SGHTA, CDR2 FQGNSA. V was shortened by 5 bases and J by 3 bases, with 14 bases between the two germline ends. CDR3 region: CASSLPDGLYEQYF. CDR3 in DNA: TGTGCCAGCAGCCTTCCGGACGGACTCTACGAGCAGTACTTC.

The genes are TRBV11-2 and TRBJ2-3; TRBD2 is a possible D gene (6 bases). Germline V gene lookup returns CDR1 SGHAT and CDR2 FQNNGV. The CDR3 is 16 residues long. Trimming cost V 5 bases and J 0 bases, with 15 bases left between them. The DNA for the CDR3 is TGTGCCAGCAGCCACTATCCCGGGACTAGCACAGATACGCAGTATTTT. Its translation is CASSHYPGTSTDTQYF.

In its sample, this clone was seen a few times. V gene TRBV11-2 combines with J gene TRBJ2-1; D unresolved. The germline V gene encodes CDR1 SGHAT and CDR2 FQNNGV. Trimming cost V 3 bases and J 8 bases, with 8 bases left between them. This CDR3 is 12 amino acids long. Written as DNA, the CDR3 is TGTGCCAGCAGCTTGCGGAGCGATGAGCAGTTCTTC. Translated, it gives CASSLRSDEQFF.

DNA for the CDR3: TGCGCCAGCAGCTTGGATGGAGGGCTTGGGGCTTTCTTT. As protein: CASSLDGGLGAFF. V usage is TRBV5-1 and J usage is TRBJ1-1; D ambiguous. The germline V and J ends were trimmed by 0 bases and 11 bases, with 14 bases remaining between them. The CDR3 is made up of 13 amino acids. Per the germline V gene, CDR1 is SGHRS and CDR2 is YFSETQ.

This clone was observed a few times. The chain combines TRBV4-1 with TRBJ1-1; D possibly corresponds to TRBD1 (5 bases). V was pared by 1 base and J by 0 bases, with 6 bases between. The CDR3 runs to 14 residues. Germline loops: CDR1 MGHRA, CDR2 YSYEKL. Here the CDR3 DNA reads TGCGCCAGCAGCCAAGTGGGGCTGAACACTGAAGCTTTCTTT. As protein: CASSQVGLNTEAFF.

This clone has only a few counts. The chain combines TRBV5-1 with TRBJ1-2; possibly TRBD1 for D (5 bases). The V end was cut by 0 bases, the J end by 0 bases, with 9 bases between. This CDR3 has 15 residues. Germline values: CDR1 SGHRS, CDR2 YFSETQ. The CDR3 sequence: CASSLGQTSNYGYTF. The CDR3 bases are TGCGCCAGCAGCTTGGGACAGACTTCTAACTATGGCTACACCTTC.

This clone has only a few counts. The rearrangement joins TRBV9 to TRBJ1-2; weak D call: TRBD1 (5 bases). Germline CDR1 is SGDLS and CDR2 is YYNGEE. V was pared by 6 bases and J by 4 bases, with 16 bases between. The CDR3 spans 14 residues. CDR3 coding DNA: TGTGCCAGCAAACCGCGGGGCGGAGGCTATGGCTACACCTTC. This gives the protein CASKPRGGGYGYTF.

The chain uses TRBV5-4 and TRBJ2-2; 9 bases agree with TRBD2. CDR1 and CDR2 from the germline V gene are SGHNT and YYREEE (reference sequence). This CDR3 has 17 residues. V was pared by 4 bases and J by 6 bases, with 13 bases of the junction left unmatched. In nucleotides, the CDR3 is TGTGCCAGCAGCCCACTTGGGCGAGCGGGGGGCTCCGGGGAGCTGTTTTTT. Its translation: CASSPLGRAGGSGELFF.

The chain has TRBV19 and TRBJ2-2; possible D gene TRBD1, 6 bases. Trimming removed 6 bases from V and 4 bases from J, with 18 bases in between. The V gene's germline CDR1 is LNHDA and CDR2 SQIVND (reference sequence). The CDR3 covers 16 residues. This CDR3 is CASRVPIDRSTGELFF. For the CDR3, the DNA is TGTGCCAGTAGAGTCCCAATAGACAGGTCCACCGGGGAGCTGTTTTTT. Based on the CDR3 plus reference TRBV19 and TRBJ2-2, the full variable domain is DGGITQSPKYLFRKEGQNVTLSCEQNLNHDAMYWYRQDPGQGLRLIYYSQIVNDFQKGDIAEGYSVSREKKESFPLTVTSAQKNPTAFYLCASRVPIDRSTGELFFGEGSRLTVL.

V is TRBV15 and J is TRBJ1-5; TRBD1 matches 7 bases. Germline CDR1 reads LNHNV; CDR2 reads YYDKDF (reference sequence). The CDR3 loop spans 14 amino acids. V was clipped by 1 base and J by 7 bases; unmatched bases: 4. The CDR3 region is CATSRAGGRQPQHF. The CDR3 bases are TGTGCCACCAGCAGAGCAGGGGGGCGACAGCCCCAGCATTTT.

This clone has more than one count but fewer than ten. V and J are TRBV5-6 and TRBJ2-7; possibly TRBD2 for D (6 bases). Germline CDR1 is SGHDT and CDR2 is YYEEEE. CDR3 length: 13 amino acids. Trimming pared 7 bases from V and 2 bases from J, leaving 13 bases between. CDR3 sequence reads: CASLGRGTYEQYF. For the CDR3, the DNA is TGTGCCAGCCTAGGGCGGGGAACCTACGAGCAGTACTTC.